The rows below give T cell receptor beta chains drawn from one sample of a study of naive and memory T cell subsets. TCRdb processed the UMI-ligation and nested PCR reads anew with MiXCR; each CDR3 protein has one entry. The sample carries 120,000 to 150,000 distinct CDR3 sequences, over 20% recorded once. The sample was naive CD4+ T cells from blood. The receptors come from a human donor in good health. Each CDR3 is given with its conserved first and last residue. D genes are given only for firm matches. Clone size is shown for a subset of rows, as once, few, many or a class of expanded clone.

j_gene: TRBJ2-5; v_gene: TRBV9; d_gene: -; abundance: -; CDR3nt: TGTGCCAGCAGCCCCTCCGCGGGGGCGGGCCCAGAGACCCAGTACTTC; CDR3aa: CASSPSAGAGPETQYF
j_gene: TRBJ2-1; v_gene: TRBV5-1; d_gene: -; abundance: -; CDR3nt: TGCGCCAGCAGTCAAAGGGGGGAGCAGTTCTTC; CDR3aa: CASSQRGEQFF
j_gene: TRBJ2-6; v_gene: TRBV6-5; d_gene: -; abundance: few; CDR3nt: TGTGCCAGCAGTCGCAGTGCGGGGGCCAACGTCCTGACTTTC; CDR3aa: CASSRSAGANVLTF
j_gene: TRBJ2-1; v_gene: TRBV28; d_gene: TRBD2; abundance: few; CDR3nt: TGTGCCAGCCTAAGAAGCGGGAGGGCCTTTTTGTGGTTCTTC; CDR3aa: CASLRSGRAFLWFF
j_gene: TRBJ2-7; v_gene: TRBV10-1; d_gene: TRBD2; abundance: few; CDR3nt: TGCGCCAGCAGTGAGTCGGGACTACCGACATCCTACGAGCAGTACTTC; CDR3aa: CASSESGLPTSYEQYF
j_gene: TRBJ2-6; v_gene: TRBV29-1; d_gene: -; abundance: -; CDR3nt: TGCAGCGTCGCCTCCGGACGGCGCTCTGGGGCCAACGTCCTGACTTTC; CDR3aa: CSVASGRRSGANVLTF
j_gene: TRBJ2-7; v_gene: TRBV6-2/TRBV6-3; d_gene: -; abundance: few; CDR3nt: TGTGCCAGCAGTAACCGGGACAAGACCTACGAGCAGTACTTC; CDR3aa: CASSNRDKTYEQYF
j_gene: TRBJ2-1; v_gene: TRBV18; d_gene: TRBD2; abundance: -; CDR3nt: TGTGCCAGCTCACCACCCGGGACTAGAGGCTTGGGTGAGCAGTTCTTC; CDR3aa: CASSPPGTRGLGEQFF
j_gene: TRBJ2-4; v_gene: TRBV9; d_gene: -; abundance: -; CDR3nt: TGTGCCAGCAGCGTGGTGGTAGCCAAAAACATTCAGTACTTC; CDR3aa: CASSVVVAKNIQYF
j_gene: TRBJ2-7; v_gene: TRBV6-2/TRBV6-3; d_gene: TRBD1; abundance: -; CDR3nt: TGTGCCAGCAGATACTCGCTTGGACAGGGCGGAGAGCAGTACTTC; CDR3aa: CASRYSLGQGGEQYF
j_gene: TRBJ1-5; v_gene: TRBV2; d_gene: TRBD1; abundance: -; CDR3nt: TGTGCCAGCAGTGAAAGCTCTGGACAGGGGGCGATTCAGCCCCAGCATTTT; CDR3aa: CASSESSGQGAIQPQHF
j_gene: TRBJ2-6; v_gene: TRBV5-1; d_gene: -; abundance: few; CDR3nt: TGCGCCAGCAGCTTGGAAGGGTTCGGGGCCAACGTCCTGACTTTC; CDR3aa: CASSLEGFGANVLTF
j_gene: TRBJ1-5; v_gene: TRBV9; d_gene: -; abundance: few; CDR3nt: TGTGCCAGCAGCGTAGGGGGACGGAGCAATCAGCCCCAGCATTTT; CDR3aa: CASSVGGRSNQPQHF
j_gene: TRBJ2-7; v_gene: TRBV28; d_gene: -; abundance: few; CDR3nt: TGTGCCAGCAGTCGCCTGGAGGGCTTGGCAGAGGGCGAGCAGTACTTC; CDR3aa: CASSRLEGLAEGEQYF
j_gene: TRBJ2-5; v_gene: TRBV5-1; d_gene: -; abundance: -; CDR3nt: TGCGCCAGCAGCTTGTTTTTGGGACGGAAAGAGACCCAGTACTTC; CDR3aa: CASSLFLGRKETQYF
j_gene: TRBJ1-1; v_gene: TRBV7-8; d_gene: TRBD1; abundance: -; CDR3nt: TGTGCCAGCAGCTTTAGGACAGGAAGTACTGAAGCTTTCTTT; CDR3aa: CASSFRTGSTEAFF
j_gene: TRBJ1-5; v_gene: TRBV29-1; d_gene: TRBD1; abundance: -; CDR3nt: TGCAGCGTTGAAACGGGGCAGGGGGCGGGCCCCCAGCATTTT; CDR3aa: CSVETGQGAGPQHF
j_gene: TRBJ1-2; v_gene: TRBV4-3; d_gene: -; abundance: -; CDR3nt: TGCGCCAGCAGCCAAGCCATGGGGGGCATTAGCTATGGCTACACCTTC; CDR3aa: CASSQAMGGISYGYTF
j_gene: TRBJ1-2; v_gene: TRBV19; d_gene: -; abundance: once; CDR3nt: TGTGCCAGTAGTATGGGGTCCGGCCCTACGGTATATGGCTACACCTTC; CDR3aa: CASSMGSGPTVYGYTF
j_gene: TRBJ1-1; v_gene: TRBV6-6; d_gene: -; abundance: -; CDR3nt: TGTGCCAGCACACCCCTGGGACGAAAACCCCCTGAAGCTTTCTTT; CDR3aa: CASTPLGRKPPEAFF
j_gene: TRBJ2-7; v_gene: TRBV5-6; d_gene: TRBD2; abundance: few; CDR3nt: TGTGCCAGCAGCCGCGGAGGTGCGGGAGCCTACGAGCAGTACTTC; CDR3aa: CASSRGGAGAYEQYF
j_gene: TRBJ2-2; v_gene: TRBV4-3; d_gene: -; abundance: -; CDR3nt: TGCGCCAGCAGCCAGACGGGAACTAACACCGGGGAGCTGTTTTTT; CDR3aa: CASSQTGTNTGELFF
j_gene: TRBJ2-6; v_gene: TRBV7-8; d_gene: TRBD1; abundance: few; CDR3nt: TGTGCCAGCAGCCCTTCCCCCCGACAGGGAACTAGCTCTGGGGCCAACGTCCTGACTTTC; CDR3aa: CASSPSPRQGTSSGANVLTF
j_gene: TRBJ2-7; v_gene: TRBV29-1; d_gene: -; abundance: few; CDR3nt: TGCAGCGGAGGACATCCCTACGAGCAGTACTTC; CDR3aa: CSGGHPYEQYF
j_gene: TRBJ1-2; v_gene: TRBV6-1; d_gene: -; abundance: many; CDR3nt: TGTGCCAGCAGTGAAGATATCAGTACCTATGGCTACACCTTC; CDR3aa: CASSEDISTYGYTF
j_gene: TRBJ1-3; v_gene: TRBV6-2/TRBV6-3; d_gene: TRBD1; abundance: -; CDR3nt: TGTGCCAGCAGTTACTCGGGTCGGGACAGGTCCACTGGAAACACCATATATTTT; CDR3aa: CASSYSGRDRSTGNTIYF
j_gene: TRBJ2-1; v_gene: TRBV3-1; d_gene: TRBD2; abundance: few; CDR3nt: TGTGCCAGCAGCGCTCAACTAGCGGGAGGAAATGAGCAGTTCTTC; CDR3aa: CASSAQLAGGNEQFF
j_gene: TRBJ2-3; v_gene: TRBV12-3/TRBV12-4; d_gene: TRBD2; abundance: -; CDR3nt: TGTGCCAGCAGTTCCCCCCCCATGGCGGGAGGCCCAGATACGCAGTATTTT; CDR3aa: CASSSPPMAGGPDTQYF
j_gene: TRBJ1-1; v_gene: TRBV30; d_gene: TRBD1; abundance: -; CDR3nt: TGTGCCTGGAGCTACCAAGCGTACAGGGGGACGAACACTGAAGCTTTCTTT; CDR3aa: CAWSYQAYRGTNTEAFF
j_gene: TRBJ1-4; v_gene: TRBV6-1; d_gene: -; abundance: -; CDR3nt: TGTGCCAGCAGTCTAGCCACTGAAAAACTGTTTTTT; CDR3aa: CASSLATEKLFF
j_gene: TRBJ2-1; v_gene: TRBV3-1; d_gene: TRBD1; abundance: -; CDR3nt: TGTGCCAGCAGCCAAGTCCGACGACAGGGCAATGAGCAGTTCTTC; CDR3aa: CASSQVRRQGNEQFF
j_gene: TRBJ1-2; v_gene: TRBV12-3/TRBV12-4; d_gene: -; abundance: -; CDR3nt: TGTGCCAGCAGTTTGCTCCAGGGACTGGATAACTATGGCTACACCTTC; CDR3aa: CASSLLQGLDNYGYTF
j_gene: TRBJ1-5; v_gene: TRBV7-9; d_gene: -; abundance: -; CDR3nt: TGTGCCAGCAGCTTGGGGGCTACCAATCAGCCCCAGCATTTT; CDR3aa: CASSLGATNQPQHF
j_gene: TRBJ1-1; v_gene: TRBV10-3; d_gene: -; abundance: -; CDR3nt: TGTGCCATCAGTGACCAGGTCAACACTGAAGCTTTCTTT; CDR3aa: CAISDQVNTEAFF
j_gene: TRBJ1-5; v_gene: TRBV4-2; d_gene: -; abundance: few; CDR3nt: TGTGCCAGCAGTCCCTTTGGGCATTCCAATCAGCCCCAGCATTTT; CDR3aa: CASSPFGHSNQPQHF
j_gene: TRBJ2-3; v_gene: TRBV14; d_gene: TRBD2; abundance: few; CDR3nt: TGTGCCAGCAGCCAATCCTCCGGGAGGGCCACAGATACGCAGTATTTT; CDR3aa: CASSQSSGRATDTQYF
j_gene: TRBJ1-1; v_gene: TRBV12-3/TRBV12-4; d_gene: -; abundance: few; CDR3nt: TGTGCCAGCAGCCACGGTAGTGGGGCCCCTGAAGCTTTCTTT; CDR3aa: CASSHGSGAPEAFF
j_gene: TRBJ1-6; v_gene: TRBV29-1; d_gene: TRBD1; abundance: -; CDR3nt: TGCAGCGTTCAGACAGGGTGGGGTTCACCCCTCCACTTT; CDR3aa: CSVQTGWGSPLHF
j_gene: TRBJ2-5; v_gene: TRBV24-1; d_gene: -; abundance: few; CDR3nt: TGTGCCACCAGTGCGAGAGCGGGCCCCCGGGAGACCCAGTACTTC; CDR3aa: CATSARAGPRETQYF
j_gene: TRBJ2-3; v_gene: TRBV4-1; d_gene: -; abundance: few; CDR3nt: TGCGCCAGCAGCCAAGACCCGGGACGGTGGGGAGATACGCAGTATTTT; CDR3aa: CASSQDPGRWGDTQYF
j_gene: TRBJ2-1; v_gene: TRBV28; d_gene: TRBD2; abundance: few; CDR3nt: TGTGCCAGCAGTTTACCAACCGGGACTAAGCTTGAGCAGTTCTTC; CDR3aa: CASSLPTGTKLEQFF
j_gene: TRBJ2-1; v_gene: TRBV5-1; d_gene: -; abundance: few; CDR3nt: TGCGCCAGCAGCTTGGTCTGGGCGGGGAATAATGAGCAGTTCTTC; CDR3aa: CASSLVWAGNNEQFF
j_gene: TRBJ2-1; v_gene: TRBV28; d_gene: -; abundance: -; CDR3nt: TGTGCCAGCAGTCCCGGCAGTCGCCCCCCTTACAATGAGCAGTTCTTC; CDR3aa: CASSPGSRPPYNEQFF
j_gene: TRBJ1-1; v_gene: TRBV7-2; d_gene: -; abundance: once; CDR3nt: TGTGCCAGCAGCAAGAATAGTCAGTTGAACACTGAAGCTTTCTTT; CDR3aa: CASSKNSQLNTEAFF
j_gene: TRBJ2-2; v_gene: TRBV11-2; d_gene: -; abundance: few; CDR3nt: TGTGCCAGCAGCTTAGATCTGGGCAGGGGGCTGTTTTTT; CDR3aa: CASSLDLGRGLFF
j_gene: TRBJ2-1; v_gene: TRBV5-1; d_gene: TRBD2; abundance: -; CDR3nt: TGCGCCAGCAGCTTGTCTAGCGGGAGCCCGTTCTTC; CDR3aa: CASSLSSGSPFF
j_gene: TRBJ1-4; v_gene: TRBV4-2; d_gene: -; abundance: few; CDR3nt: TGTGCCAGCAGCCAAGATCTCGCAGAAAGAAATGAAAAACTGTTTTTT; CDR3aa: CASSQDLAERNEKLFF
j_gene: TRBJ2-7; v_gene: TRBV11-2; d_gene: -; abundance: few; CDR3nt: TGTGCCAGCAGCTCAGCGTTCGAGCAGTACTTC; CDR3aa: CASSSAFEQYF
j_gene: TRBJ2-5; v_gene: TRBV7-2; d_gene: TRBD2; abundance: few; CDR3nt: TGTGCCAGCAGCTTAGAGCGGGGCGGAAGGGAGACCCAGTACTTC; CDR3aa: CASSLERGGRETQYF
j_gene: TRBJ2-5; v_gene: TRBV9; d_gene: -; abundance: many; CDR3nt: TGTGCCAGCAGCGTAGGGGCGGAGGACGGGAAGACCCAGTACTTC; CDR3aa: CASSVGAEDGKTQYF
j_gene: TRBJ2-1; v_gene: TRBV28; d_gene: -; abundance: -; CDR3nt: TGTGCCACCAGAACCCCCAGGGTCTACAATGAGCAGTTCTTC; CDR3aa: CATRTPRVYNEQFF
j_gene: TRBJ2-7; v_gene: TRBV11-2; d_gene: TRBD2; abundance: -; CDR3nt: TGTGCCAGCAGCCCACGGACTAGCGGGATCTCCTACGAGCAGTACTTC; CDR3aa: CASSPRTSGISYEQYF
j_gene: TRBJ2-5; v_gene: TRBV20-1; d_gene: -; abundance: many; CDR3nt: TGCAGTGCTAGTGAAACAGGAAGAGAGACCCAGTACTTC; CDR3aa: CSASETGRETQYF
j_gene: TRBJ2-1; v_gene: TRBV2; d_gene: TRBD2; abundance: -; CDR3nt: TGTGCCAGCAGTGAGATCATACCGGGACTAGGAGCGGGCAATGAGCAGTTCTTC; CDR3aa: CASSEIIPGLGAGNEQFF
j_gene: TRBJ2-7; v_gene: TRBV2; d_gene: -; abundance: few; CDR3nt: TGTGCCAGCCCTCCCTCTAGAGTACCGCGAGGGGAGCAGTACTTC; CDR3aa: CASPPSRVPRGEQYF
j_gene: TRBJ1-5; v_gene: TRBV25-1; d_gene: -; abundance: many; CDR3nt: TGTGCCAGCAGTGAATCGGGCTCAGGGCTCAATCAGCCCCAGCATTTT; CDR3aa: CASSESGSGLNQPQHF